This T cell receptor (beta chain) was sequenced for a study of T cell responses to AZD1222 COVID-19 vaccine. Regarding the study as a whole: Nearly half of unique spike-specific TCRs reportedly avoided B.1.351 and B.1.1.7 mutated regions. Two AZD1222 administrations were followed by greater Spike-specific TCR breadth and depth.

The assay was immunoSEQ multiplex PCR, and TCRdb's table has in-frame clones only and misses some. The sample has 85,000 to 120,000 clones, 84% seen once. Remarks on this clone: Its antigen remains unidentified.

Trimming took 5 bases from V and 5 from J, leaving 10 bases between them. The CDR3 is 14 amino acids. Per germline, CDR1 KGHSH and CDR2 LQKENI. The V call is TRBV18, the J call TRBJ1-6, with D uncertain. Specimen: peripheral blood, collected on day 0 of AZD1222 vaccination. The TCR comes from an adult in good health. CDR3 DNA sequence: TGTGCCAGCTCAGAGATAACAGATAATTCACCCCTCCACTTT. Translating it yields CASSEITDNSPLHF.